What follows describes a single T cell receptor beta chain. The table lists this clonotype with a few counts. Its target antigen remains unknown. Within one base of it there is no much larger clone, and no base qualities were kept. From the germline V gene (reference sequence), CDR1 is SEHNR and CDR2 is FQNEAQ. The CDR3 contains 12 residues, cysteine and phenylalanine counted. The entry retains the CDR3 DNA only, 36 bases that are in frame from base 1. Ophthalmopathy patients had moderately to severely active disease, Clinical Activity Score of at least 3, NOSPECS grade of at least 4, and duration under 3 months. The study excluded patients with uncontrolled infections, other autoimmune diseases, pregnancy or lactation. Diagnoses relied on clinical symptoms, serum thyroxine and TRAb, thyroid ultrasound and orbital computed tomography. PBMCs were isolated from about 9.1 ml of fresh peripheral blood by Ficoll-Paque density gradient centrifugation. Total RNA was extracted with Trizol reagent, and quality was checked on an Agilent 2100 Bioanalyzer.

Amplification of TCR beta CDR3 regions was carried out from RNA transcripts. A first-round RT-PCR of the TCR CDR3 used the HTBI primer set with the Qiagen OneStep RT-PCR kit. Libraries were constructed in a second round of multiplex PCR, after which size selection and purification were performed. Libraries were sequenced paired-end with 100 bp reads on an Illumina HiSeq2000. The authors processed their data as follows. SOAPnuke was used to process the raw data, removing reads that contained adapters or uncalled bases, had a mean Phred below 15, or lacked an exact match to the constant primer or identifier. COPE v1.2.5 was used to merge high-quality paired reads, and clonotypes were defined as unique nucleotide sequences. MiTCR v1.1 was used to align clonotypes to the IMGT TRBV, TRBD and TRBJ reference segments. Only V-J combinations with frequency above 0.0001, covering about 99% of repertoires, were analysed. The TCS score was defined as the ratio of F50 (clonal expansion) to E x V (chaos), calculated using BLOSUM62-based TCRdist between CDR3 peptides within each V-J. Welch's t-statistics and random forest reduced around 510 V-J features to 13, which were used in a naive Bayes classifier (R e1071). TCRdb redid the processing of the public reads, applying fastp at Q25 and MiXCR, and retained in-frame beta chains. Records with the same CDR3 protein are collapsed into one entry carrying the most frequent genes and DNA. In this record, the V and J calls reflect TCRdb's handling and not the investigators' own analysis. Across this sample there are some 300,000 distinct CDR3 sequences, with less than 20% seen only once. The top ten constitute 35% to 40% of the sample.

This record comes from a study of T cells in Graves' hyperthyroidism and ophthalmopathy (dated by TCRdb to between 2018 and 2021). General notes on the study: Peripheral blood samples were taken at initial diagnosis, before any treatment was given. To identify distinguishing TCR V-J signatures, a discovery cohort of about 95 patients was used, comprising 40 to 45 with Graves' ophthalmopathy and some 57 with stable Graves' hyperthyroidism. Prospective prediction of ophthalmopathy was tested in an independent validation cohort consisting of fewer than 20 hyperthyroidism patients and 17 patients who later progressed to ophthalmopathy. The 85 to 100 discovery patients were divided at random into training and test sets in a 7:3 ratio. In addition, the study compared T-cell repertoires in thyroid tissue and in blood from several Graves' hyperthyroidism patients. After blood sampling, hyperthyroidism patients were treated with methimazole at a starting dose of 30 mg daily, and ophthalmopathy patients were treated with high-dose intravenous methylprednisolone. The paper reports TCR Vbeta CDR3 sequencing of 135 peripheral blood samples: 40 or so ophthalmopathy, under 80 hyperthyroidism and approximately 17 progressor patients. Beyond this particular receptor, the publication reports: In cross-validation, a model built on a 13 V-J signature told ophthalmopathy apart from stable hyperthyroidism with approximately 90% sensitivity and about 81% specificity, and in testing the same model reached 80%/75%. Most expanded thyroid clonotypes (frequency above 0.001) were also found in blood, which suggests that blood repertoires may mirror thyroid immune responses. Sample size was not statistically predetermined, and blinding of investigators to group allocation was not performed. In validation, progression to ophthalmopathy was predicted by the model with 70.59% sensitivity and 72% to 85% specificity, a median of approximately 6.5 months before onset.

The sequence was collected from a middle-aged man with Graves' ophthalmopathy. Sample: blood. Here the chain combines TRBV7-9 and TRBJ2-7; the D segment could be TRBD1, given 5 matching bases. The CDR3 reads CAGQGSSYEQYF. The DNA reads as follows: TGTGCTGGGCAGGGTTCGTCCTACGAGCAGTACTTC.